Reported below is one TCR beta chain. The antigen is undetermined. Treatment reported: roughly nine-day PBMC culture with coronavirus spike peptide pools or control peptides (ViraFEST assay). Sequence data for DNA of cultured CD4+ T cells were generated by the Oncomine TCR Beta short-read assay. Via MiXCR, TCRdb re-called the PCR reads, giving one row per CDR3 protein. The table lists over 10,000 distinct CDR3 sequences, roughly 60% of them singletons. CDR1 MNHEY and CDR2 SMNVEV come from the germline V gene (reference sequence). CDR3 length equals 12 residues. V lost 5 bases to trimming and J lost 8 bases, with 10 bases between them. This sample was included in a study of vaccination and CD4 T cells after COVID-19. Across the study: Post-vaccine specimens were obtained a median about 69 days after dose two (range 14 to 241).

Sequencing was carried out using CD4+ T cells from blood, cultured in vitro. The rearrangement joins TRBV27 to TRBJ2-1, with D perhaps TRBD1 (7 bases). The sequence was obtained from a human donor who had recovered from COVID-19. CDR3 sequence: CASSARGDEQFF. CDR3 nucleotide sequence: TGTGCCAGCAGTGCCAGGGGGGATGAGCAGTTCTTC.